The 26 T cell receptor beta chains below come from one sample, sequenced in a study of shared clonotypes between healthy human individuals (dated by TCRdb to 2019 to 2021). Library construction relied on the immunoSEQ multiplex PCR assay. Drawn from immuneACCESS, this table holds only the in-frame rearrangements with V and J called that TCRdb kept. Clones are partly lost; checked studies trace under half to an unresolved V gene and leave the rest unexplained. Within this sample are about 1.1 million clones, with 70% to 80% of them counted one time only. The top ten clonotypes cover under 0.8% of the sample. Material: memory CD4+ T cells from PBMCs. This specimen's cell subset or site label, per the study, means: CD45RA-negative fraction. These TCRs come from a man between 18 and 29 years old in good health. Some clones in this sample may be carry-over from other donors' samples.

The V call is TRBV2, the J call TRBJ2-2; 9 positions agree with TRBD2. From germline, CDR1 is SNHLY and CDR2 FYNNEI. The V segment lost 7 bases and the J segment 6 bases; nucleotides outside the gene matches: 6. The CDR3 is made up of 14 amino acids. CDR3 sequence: CASTSGTGSGELFF. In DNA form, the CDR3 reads TGTGCCAGCACTAGCGGGACTGGGTCCGGGGAGCTGTTTTTT.

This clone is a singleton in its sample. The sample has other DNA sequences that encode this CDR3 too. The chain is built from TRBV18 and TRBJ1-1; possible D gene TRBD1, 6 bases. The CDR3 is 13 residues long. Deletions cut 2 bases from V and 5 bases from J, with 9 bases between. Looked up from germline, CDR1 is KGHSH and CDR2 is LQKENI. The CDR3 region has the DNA TGTGCCAGCTCACCAATAAGGGGGACTGAAGCTTTCTTT. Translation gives CASSPIRGTEAFF.

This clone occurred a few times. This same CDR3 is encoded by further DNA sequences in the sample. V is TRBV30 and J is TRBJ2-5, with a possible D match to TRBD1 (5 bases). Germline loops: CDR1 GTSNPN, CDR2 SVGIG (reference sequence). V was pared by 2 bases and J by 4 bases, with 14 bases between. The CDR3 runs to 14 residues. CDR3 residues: CAWSSLGQVETQYF. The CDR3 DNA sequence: TGTGCCTGGAGTTCCCTGGGGCAGGTAGAGACCCAGTACTTC. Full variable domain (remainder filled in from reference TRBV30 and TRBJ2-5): SQTIHQWPATLVQPVGSPLSLECTVEGTSNPNLYWYRQAAGRGLQLLFYSVGIGQISSEVPQNLSASRPQDRQFILSSKKLLLSDSGFYLCAWSSLGQVETQYFGPGTRLLVL.

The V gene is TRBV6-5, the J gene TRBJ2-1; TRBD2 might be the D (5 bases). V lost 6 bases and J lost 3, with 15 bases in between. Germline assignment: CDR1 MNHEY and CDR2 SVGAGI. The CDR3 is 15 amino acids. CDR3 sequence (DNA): TGTGCCAGCAGCCCCCTGGTGGGGAGCTACAATGAGCAGTTCTTC. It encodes CASSPLVGSYNEQFF.

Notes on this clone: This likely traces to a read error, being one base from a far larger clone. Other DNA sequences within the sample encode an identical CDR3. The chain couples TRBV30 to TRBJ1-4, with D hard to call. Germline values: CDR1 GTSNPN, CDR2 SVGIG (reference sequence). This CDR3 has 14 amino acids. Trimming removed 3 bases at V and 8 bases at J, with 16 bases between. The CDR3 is CAWSVLGSREKLFF. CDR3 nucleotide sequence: TGTGCCTGGAGCGTACTGGGTAGTCGGGAAAAACTGTTTTTT. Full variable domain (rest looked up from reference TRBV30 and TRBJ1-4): SQTIHQWPATLVQPVGSPLSLECTVEGTSNPNLYWYRQAAGRGLQLLFYSVGIGQISSEVPQNLSASRPQDRQFILSSKKLLLSDSGFYLCAWSVLGSREKLFFGSGTQLSVL.

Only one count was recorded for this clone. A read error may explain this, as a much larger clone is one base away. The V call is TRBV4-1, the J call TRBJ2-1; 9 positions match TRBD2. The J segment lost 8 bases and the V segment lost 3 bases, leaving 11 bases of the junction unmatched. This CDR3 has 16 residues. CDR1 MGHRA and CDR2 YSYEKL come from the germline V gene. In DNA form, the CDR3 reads TGCGCCAGCAGCCAGCCAACTGGCGGGAGGGCCGATGAGCAGTTCTTC. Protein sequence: CASSQPTGGRADEQFF.

CDR3 sequence reads: CASSLTDGGHEQYF. In DNA form, the CDR3 reads TGCGCCAGCAGCTTGACCGACGGGGGCCACGAGCAGTACTTC. The J gene is TRBJ2-7, the V gene TRBV5-1; TRBD1 or TRBD2 may be the D gene (6 bases each). Germline CDR1 SGHRS, CDR2 YFSETQ. The CDR3 spans 14 residues. Trimming stripped 1 base from V and 5 bases from J, with 13 bases between.

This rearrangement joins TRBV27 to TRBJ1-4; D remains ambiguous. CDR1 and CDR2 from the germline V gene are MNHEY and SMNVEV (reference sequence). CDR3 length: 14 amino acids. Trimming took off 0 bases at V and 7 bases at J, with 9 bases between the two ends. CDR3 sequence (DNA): TGTGCCAGCAGTTTATCTCCCTTGGTTGAAAAACTGTTTTTT. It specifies CASSLSPLVEKLFF. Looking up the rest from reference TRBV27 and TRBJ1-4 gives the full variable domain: EAQVTQNPRYLITVTGKKLTVTCSQNMNHEYMSWYRQDPGLGLRQIYYSMNVEVTDKGDVPEGYKVSRKEKRNFPLILESPSPNQTSLYFCASSLSPLVEKLFFGSGTQLSVL.

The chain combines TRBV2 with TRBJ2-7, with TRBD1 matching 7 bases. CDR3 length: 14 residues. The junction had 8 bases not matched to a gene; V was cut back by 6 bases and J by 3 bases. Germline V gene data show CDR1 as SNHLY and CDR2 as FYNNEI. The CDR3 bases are TGTGCCAGCAGCCGACAGGGACGGGACTACGAGCAGTACTTC. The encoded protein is CASSRQGRDYEQYF.

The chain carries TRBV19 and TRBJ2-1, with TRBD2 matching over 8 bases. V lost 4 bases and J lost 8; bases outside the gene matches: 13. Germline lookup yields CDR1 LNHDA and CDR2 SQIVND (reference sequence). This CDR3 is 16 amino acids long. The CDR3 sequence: CASSRISGTSDDEQFF. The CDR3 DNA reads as TGTGCCAGTAGTAGAATTAGCGGGACATCTGACGATGAGCAGTTCTTC.

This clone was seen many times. The DNA of the CDR3 is TGTGCCAGCAGTAGAAAAACAGGGTTGGGGAACACTGAAGCTTTCTTT. It is translated as CASSRKTGLGNTEAFF. The V call is TRBV27, the J call TRBJ1-1, with a possible D match to TRBD1 (6 bases). The V gene lost 5 bases and the J gene lost 1 base, with 17 bases spanning the gap. CDR3 size: 16 residues. The germline CDR1 and CDR2 sequences are MNHEY and SMNVEV (reference sequence).

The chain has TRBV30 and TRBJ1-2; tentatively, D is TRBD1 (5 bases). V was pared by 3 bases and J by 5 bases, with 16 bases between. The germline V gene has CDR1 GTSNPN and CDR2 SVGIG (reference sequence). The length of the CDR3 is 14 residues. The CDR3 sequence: CAWSPGRVRYGYTF. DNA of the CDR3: TGTGCCTGGAGCCCCGGCAGGGTGAGATATGGCTACACCTTC. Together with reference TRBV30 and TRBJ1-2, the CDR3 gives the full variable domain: SQTIHQWPATLVQPVGSPLSLECTVEGTSNPNLYWYRQAAGRGLQLLFYSVGIGQISSEVPQNLSASRPQDRQFILSSKKLLLSDSGFYLCAWSPGRVRYGYTFGSGTRLTVV.

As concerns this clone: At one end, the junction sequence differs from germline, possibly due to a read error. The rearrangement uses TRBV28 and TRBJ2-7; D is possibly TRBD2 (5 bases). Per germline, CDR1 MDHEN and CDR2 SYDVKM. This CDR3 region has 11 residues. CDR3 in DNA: TGTGCCAGCAGTGCGGGTCTGGGTGGGGACTTC. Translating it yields CASSAGLGGDF.

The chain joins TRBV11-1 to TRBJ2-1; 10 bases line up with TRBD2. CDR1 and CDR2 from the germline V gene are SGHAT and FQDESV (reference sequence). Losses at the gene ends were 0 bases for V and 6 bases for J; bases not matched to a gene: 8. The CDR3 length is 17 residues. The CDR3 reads CASSLAPGTSVFNEQFF. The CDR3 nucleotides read TGTGCCAGCAGCTTAGCCCCCGGGACTAGCGTGTTCAATGAGCAGTTCTTC.

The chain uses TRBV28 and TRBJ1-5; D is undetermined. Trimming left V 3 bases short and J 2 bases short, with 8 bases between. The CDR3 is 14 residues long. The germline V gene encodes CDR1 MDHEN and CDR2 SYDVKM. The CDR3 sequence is CASSFERGNQPQHF. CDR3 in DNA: TGTGCCAGCAGTTTTGAAAGGGGCAATCAGCCCCAGCATTTT.

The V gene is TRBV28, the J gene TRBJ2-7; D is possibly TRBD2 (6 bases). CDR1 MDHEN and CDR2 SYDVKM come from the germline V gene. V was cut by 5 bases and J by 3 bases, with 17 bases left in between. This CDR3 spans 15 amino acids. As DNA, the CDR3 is TGTGCCAGCAGTCAGATTACTAGCAGTTTCTACGAGCAGTACTTC. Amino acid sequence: CASSQITSSFYEQYF.

CDR3 sequence: CASSSRDSIYQPQHF. In nucleotides, the CDR3 is TGCGCCAGCAGCTCCCGGGACTCAATTTATCAGCCCCAGCATTTT. The rearrangement uses TRBV4-1 and TRBJ1-5; D is perhaps TRBD1 (5 bases). CDR3 length: 15 amino acids. Trimming removed 5 bases at V and 5 bases at J, with 16 bases between. Germline CDR1 and CDR2: MGHRA and YSYEKL.

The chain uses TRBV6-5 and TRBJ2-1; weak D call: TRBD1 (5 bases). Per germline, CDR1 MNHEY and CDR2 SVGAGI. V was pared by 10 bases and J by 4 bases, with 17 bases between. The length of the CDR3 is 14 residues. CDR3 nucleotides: TGTGCCACTGGGGTGGACACTGAGTACAATGAGCAGTTCTTC. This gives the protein CATGVDTEYNEQFF.

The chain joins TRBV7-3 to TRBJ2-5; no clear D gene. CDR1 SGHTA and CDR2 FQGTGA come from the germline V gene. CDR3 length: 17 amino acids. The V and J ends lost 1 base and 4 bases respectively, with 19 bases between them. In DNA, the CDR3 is TGTGCCAGCAGCTTAAACCCCTCGACTGTCTTTGGAGAGACCCAGTACTTC. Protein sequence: CASSLNPSTVFGETQYF.

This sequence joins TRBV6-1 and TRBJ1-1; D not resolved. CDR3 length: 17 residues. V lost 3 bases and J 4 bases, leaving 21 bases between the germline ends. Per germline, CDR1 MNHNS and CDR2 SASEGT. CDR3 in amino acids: CASSDLDWRDDGTEAFF. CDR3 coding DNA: TGTGCCAGCAGTGACCTGGATTGGCGCGACGACGGCACTGAAGCTTTCTTT.

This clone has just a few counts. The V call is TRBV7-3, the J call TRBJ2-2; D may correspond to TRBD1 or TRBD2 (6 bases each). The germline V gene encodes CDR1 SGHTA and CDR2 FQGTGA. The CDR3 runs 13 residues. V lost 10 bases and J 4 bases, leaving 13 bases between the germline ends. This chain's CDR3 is CATGAAGTGELFF. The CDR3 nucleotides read TGTGCCACGGGGGCCGCGGGCACCGGGGAGCTGTTTTTT.

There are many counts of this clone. In DNA, the CDR3 is TGTGCCAGCAGCTTCACGCAGGGATTTTACAATGAGCAGTTCTTC. Translating gives CASSFTQGFYNEQFF. The V gene is TRBV7-2, the J gene TRBJ2-1, with D perhaps TRBD1 (5 bases). V lost 3 bases and J 4 bases, leaving 13 bases between the germline ends. Germline V gives CDR1 SGHTA, CDR2 FQGNSA. The CDR3 runs to 15 residues.

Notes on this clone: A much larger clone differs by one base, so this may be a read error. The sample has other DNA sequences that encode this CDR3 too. In DNA, the CDR3 is TGTGCCAGCAGGGGACAGGGCAACACTGAAGCTTTCTTT. As protein: CASRGQGNTEAFF. The genes are TRBV28 and TRBJ1-1, with 9 bases aligning to TRBD1. Germline values: CDR1 MDHEN, CDR2 SYDVKM. The ends lost 6 bases at V and 2 bases at J; junction bases unmatched: 1. The CDR3 has 13 amino acids.

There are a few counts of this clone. This CDR3 is CAAKGDRRSTEAFF. CDR3 in DNA: TGTGCCGCCAAGGGTGACAGAAGGAGCACTGAAGCTTTCTTT. This chain connects TRBV27 to TRBJ1-1; tentatively, D is TRBD1 (5 bases). The CDR3 is 14 residues long. Germline V gives CDR1 MNHEY, CDR2 SMNVEV (reference sequence). V lost 11 bases and J 4 bases, leaving 20 bases between the germline ends.

The CDR3 spells CASSSPLGAGGEQFF. The CDR3 bases are TGTGCCAGCAGTTCTCCTCTTGGAGCGGGAGGAGAGCAGTTCTTC. This chain links TRBV6-5 with TRBJ2-1, with 9 nucleotides matching TRBD2. Germline V gene data show CDR1 as MNHEY and CDR2 as SVGAGI. The V and J ends lost 4 bases and 10 bases, in that order; junction bases with no gene match: 11. This CDR3 has 15 amino acids.

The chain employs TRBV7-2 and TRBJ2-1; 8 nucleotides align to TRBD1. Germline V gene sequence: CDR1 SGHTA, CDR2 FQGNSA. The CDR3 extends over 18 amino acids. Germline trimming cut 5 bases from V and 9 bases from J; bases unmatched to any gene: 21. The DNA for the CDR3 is TGTGCCAGCAGCCATCTTTACCTCAGGACAGGGAGTTGGGGTGAGCAGTTCTTC. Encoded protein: CASSHLYLRTGSWGEQFF.